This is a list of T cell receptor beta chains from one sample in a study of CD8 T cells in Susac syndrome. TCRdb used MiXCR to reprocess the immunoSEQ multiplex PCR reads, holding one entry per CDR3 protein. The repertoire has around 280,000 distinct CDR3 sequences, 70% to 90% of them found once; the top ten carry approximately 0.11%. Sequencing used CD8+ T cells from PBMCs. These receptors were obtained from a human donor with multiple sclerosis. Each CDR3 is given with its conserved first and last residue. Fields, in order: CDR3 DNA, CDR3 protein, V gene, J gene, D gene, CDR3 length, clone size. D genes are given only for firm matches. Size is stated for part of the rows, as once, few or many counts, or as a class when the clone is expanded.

DNA: TGTGCCAGCAGTTTATCGATCGGGCTAGCGGGATCCTACAATGAGCAGTTCTTC
CDR3: CASSLSIGLAGSYNEQFF
V: TRBV27
J: TRBJ2-1
D: TRBD2
length: 18
size: NA

DNA: TGCAGTGCTAGAGATAGGGCAAAGAGCTCCTACGAGCAGTACTTC
CDR3: CSARDRAKSSYEQYF
V: TRBV20-1
J: TRBJ2-7
D: NA
length: 15
size: NA

DNA: TGTGCCAGCTCCCTAGCGGGAGGGCGCCTCGAGCAGTACTTC
CDR3: CASSLAGGRLEQYF
V: TRBV27
J: TRBJ2-7
D: TRBD2
length: 14
size: NA

DNA: TGTGCCAGTAGTCGGGCCGGTTCCACTGAAGCTTTCTTT
CDR3: CASSRAGSTEAFF
V: TRBV19
J: TRBJ1-1
D: NA
length: 13
size: once

DNA: TGTGCCAGCAGTGAAGTTGGTAGGGAAGGCGACGAGCAGTACTTC
CDR3: CASSEVGREGDEQYF
V: TRBV6-1
J: TRBJ2-7
D: NA
length: 15
size: NA

DNA: TGTGCCAGCAGCTTTTGGGTTGCCAAAAACATTCAGTACTTC
CDR3: CASSFWVAKNIQYF
V: TRBV13
J: TRBJ2-4
D: NA
length: 14
size: NA

DNA: TGTGCCAGCAGTTTATTGGGCGGGGGCGCCTACGAGCAGTACTTC
CDR3: CASSLLGGGAYEQYF
V: TRBV28
J: TRBJ2-7
D: NA
length: 15
size: NA

DNA: TGTGCCAGCAGCCCCCCCCGGGAGCGACTAGCGGGGTTTCCCTACAATGAGCAGTTCTTC
CDR3: CASSPPRERLAGFPYNEQFF
V: TRBV9
J: TRBJ2-1
D: TRBD2
length: 20
size: NA

DNA: TGTGCCACCAAACTAGCGGGAGAGGTCAATGAGCAGTTCTTC
CDR3: CATKLAGEVNEQFF
V: TRBV10-3
J: TRBJ2-1
D: TRBD2
length: 14
size: NA

DNA: TGTGCCAGCAGCTTTTTGGCTAGCGAGATCACAGATACGCAGTATTTT
CDR3: CASSFLASEITDTQYF
V: TRBV7-9
J: TRBJ2-3
D: NA
length: 16
size: NA

DNA: TGTGCCTGGAGTGGGAAACCCGGGACTAGCGGTTACAATGAGCAGTTCTTC
CDR3: CAWSGKPGTSGYNEQFF
V: TRBV30
J: TRBJ2-1
D: TRBD2
length: 17
size: once

DNA: TGTGCCAGCAGCTACACAGGTTCCCGCGAAAAACTGTTTTTT
CDR3: CASSYTGSREKLFF
V: TRBV7-9
J: TRBJ1-4
D: NA
length: 14
size: NA

DNA: TGCAGCATCAGGACAGGGTCCACAGATACGCAGTATTTT
CDR3: CSIRTGSTDTQYF
V: TRBV29-1
J: TRBJ2-3
D: TRBD1
length: 13
size: NA

DNA: TGCAGTGCTAGATTTCCTACCTACGAGCAGTACTTC
CDR3: CSARFPTYEQYF
V: TRBV20-1
J: TRBJ2-7
D: NA
length: 12
size: NA

DNA: TGTGCCTCAGGGGGACAGAATTCACCCCTCCACTTT
CDR3: CASGGQNSPLHF
V: TRBV14
J: TRBJ1-6
D: TRBD1
length: 12
size: NA

DNA: TGTGCCACCAGCCGGCGAGGGGGCCCCCAAGAGACCCAGTACTTC
CDR3: CATSRRGGPQETQYF
V: TRBV15
J: TRBJ2-5
D: TRBD1
length: 15
size: NA

DNA: TGTGCCAGTAGTGCGCGGACAGGCTTTCTGGATGAGCAGTTCTTC
CDR3: CASSARTGFLDEQFF
V: TRBV19
J: TRBJ2-1
D: TRBD1
length: 15
size: NA

DNA: TGTGCCAGCAGTGAAGAGACCCAGTACTTC
CDR3: CASSEETQYF
V: TRBV6-1
J: TRBJ2-5
D: NA
length: 10
size: NA

DNA: TGTGCCAGCAGTACCCCGCAGGGGGCCCTAACACAAGAGACCCAGTACTTC
CDR3: CASSTPQGALTQETQYF
V: TRBV6-1
J: TRBJ2-5
D: TRBD1
length: 17
size: NA

DNA: TGTGCCAGCAGCCCCCCAGCCCGCTGGGATACGCAGTATTTT
CDR3: CASSPPARWDTQYF
V: TRBV7-8
J: TRBJ2-3
D: NA
length: 14
size: few

DNA: TGTGCCTGGAGTACGGGGACTCCCCCCGGGGGAAACACCATATATTTT
CDR3: CAWSTGTPPGGNTIYF
V: TRBV30
J: TRBJ1-3
D: NA
length: 16
size: NA

DNA: TGCGCCAGCGCAGGGCAGGGCGCGGAACTGTTTTTT
CDR3: CASAGQGAELFF
V: TRBV4-1
J: TRBJ1-4
D: NA
length: 12
size: NA

DNA: TGTGCCAGCAGTGCGGACTATCATAACTATGGCTACACCTTC
CDR3: CASSADYHNYGYTF
V: TRBV2
J: TRBJ1-2
D: NA
length: 14
size: NA

DNA: TGTGCCAGCAGTGAAACCCGTCTCGAGCAGTACTTC
CDR3: CASSETRLEQYF
V: TRBV2
J: TRBJ2-7
D: NA
length: 12
size: NA

DNA: TGCAGTGCCCAAAAAGCCCCGCAGGGAGATCAGCCCCAGCATTTT
CDR3: CSAQKAPQGDQPQHF
V: TRBV20-1
J: TRBJ1-5
D: NA
length: 15
size: NA

DNA: TGTGCCAGCAGCCCCCGGCTAGCGTACGGCCCTTACAATGAGCAGTTCTTC
CDR3: CASSPRLAYGPYNEQFF
V: TRBV5-6
J: TRBJ2-1
D: NA
length: 17
size: NA

DNA: TGTGCCACCCTAGGGGGGCCTGGCTACACCTTC
CDR3: CATLGGPGYTF
V: TRBV27
J: TRBJ1-2
D: NA
length: 11
size: NA

DNA: TGCAGCGTTGAGATGGTGGAAGGTTCGGAGACCCAGTACTTC
CDR3: CSVEMVEGSETQYF
V: TRBV29-1
J: TRBJ2-5
D: NA
length: 14
size: NA

DNA: TGTGCCAGCAGCGCCTCCGGCGGGGGCAATGAGCAGTTCTTC
CDR3: CASSASGGGNEQFF
V: TRBV9
J: TRBJ2-1
D: TRBD2
length: 14
size: NA

DNA: TGTGCCAGCGGGAACAGGGGGCGGCGTGGCTACACCTTC
CDR3: CASGNRGRRGYTF
V: TRBV27
J: TRBJ1-2
D: TRBD1
length: 13
size: NA

DNA: TGTGCCAGCAGTTTCAGGTCAACGGGACGGCTTTACAATGAGCAGTTCTTC
CDR3: CASSFRSTGRLYNEQFF
V: TRBV28
J: TRBJ2-1
D: NA
length: 17
size: NA

DNA: TGCAGCGCCGGGACGGGGGACGGCGGGGAGCTGTTTTTT
CDR3: CSAGTGDGGELFF
V: TRBV29-1
J: TRBJ2-2
D: NA
length: 13
size: NA

DNA: TGTGCCAGTAGTCTCATTTTGGGACAGGGGGCGGCTGAAGCTTTCTTT
CDR3: CASSLILGQGAAEAFF
V: TRBV19
J: TRBJ1-1
D: TRBD1
length: 16
size: once

DNA: TGCGCCAGCACCGTACGCCGGGACAGGAATCAGCCCCAGCATTTT
CDR3: CASTVRRDRNQPQHF
V: TRBV10-2
J: TRBJ1-5
D: TRBD1
length: 15
size: once

DNA: TGCAGTGCTCCCGGGACAGTTGATGGCTACACCTTC
CDR3: CSAPGTVDGYTF
V: TRBV20-1
J: TRBJ1-2
D: TRBD1
length: 12
size: NA

DNA: TGCAGTGCTAGTCTAGCGGGAGAGGGGATCATTCAGTACTTC
CDR3: CSASLAGEGIIQYF
V: TRBV20-1
J: TRBJ2-4
D: TRBD2
length: 14
size: NA

DNA: TGTGCCAGCAGTTTAACCACAGGGTTGGACACTGAAGCTTTCTTT
CDR3: CASSLTTGLDTEAFF
V: TRBV27
J: TRBJ1-1
D: NA
length: 15
size: NA

DNA: TGCGCCAGCAGCTTGGTTTTGGGACAGCTCTCCTACGAGCAGTACTTC
CDR3: CASSLVLGQLSYEQYF
V: TRBV5-1
J: TRBJ2-7
D: TRBD1
length: 16
size: NA

DNA: TGTGCCAGCAGCCCTAAGACGGGAGGGACCCAGTACTTC
CDR3: CASSPKTGGTQYF
V: TRBV14
J: TRBJ2-5
D: TRBD2
length: 13
size: NA

DNA: TGCAGTGCTAGAGATAGCGGGGGGCTCTCCTACGAGCAGTACTTC
CDR3: CSARDSGGLSYEQYF
V: TRBV20-1
J: TRBJ2-7
D: TRBD2
length: 15
size: NA

DNA: TGCAGTGCTAGATTTGGAGATACGCAGTATTTT
CDR3: CSARFGDTQYF
V: TRBV20-1
J: TRBJ2-3
D: NA
length: 11
size: NA

DNA: TGTGCCAGCAGTTCTTTTCTCAATGAGCAGTTCTTC
CDR3: CASSSFLNEQFF
V: TRBV27
J: TRBJ2-1
D: NA
length: 12
size: NA

DNA: TGCAGTGCCGAAGGACTTGAAGAGTCTAGCACAGATACGCAGTATTTT
CDR3: CSAEGLEESSTDTQYF
V: TRBV20-1
J: TRBJ2-3
D: NA
length: 16
size: NA

DNA: TGCGCCAGCAGCCAAGATGGCGCGGGAGGCAGGGACAATGAGCAGTTCTTC
CDR3: CASSQDGAGGRDNEQFF
V: TRBV4-1
J: TRBJ2-1
D: TRBD2
length: 17
size: NA

DNA: TGTGCCAGCAGCTTGGCCGGGGGCTCTAGTCAGCCCCAGCATTTT
CDR3: CASSLAGGSSQPQHF
V: TRBV5-6
J: TRBJ1-5
D: NA
length: 15
size: NA

DNA: TGTGCCAGCAGCCCTCGTTCCGGGGATGGAACCGGGGAGCTGTTTTTT
CDR3: CASSPRSGDGTGELFF
V: TRBV11-3
J: TRBJ2-2
D: NA
length: 16
size: NA

DNA: TGTGCCACCAGCTTCCCCGGAGGAGGGAAGCGAGAGACCCAGTACTTC
CDR3: CATSFPGGGKRETQYF
V: TRBV15
J: TRBJ2-5
D: NA
length: 16
size: NA

DNA: TGCGCCAGCAGCTTGGAGTCTAGCGAGAGTACAGATACGCAGTATTTT
CDR3: CASSLESSESTDTQYF
V: TRBV5-1
J: TRBJ2-3
D: NA
length: 16
size: NA